This passage covers 20 T cell receptor beta chains from one sample sequenced in a study of graft-versus-host responses after intestinal transplantation. Their cognate antigens are unknown. Sequenced by immunoSEQ multiplex PCR; TCRdb stores in-frame clones only, minus some. The table lists around 97,000 clones, 93% of them singletons, with less than 1.5% in the top ten. Specimen: unstimulated CD8+ T cells sorted from spleen or lymph node cells, collected before intestinal transplant. The source is a human donor who received an intestinal transplant.

V usage is TRBV7-8 and J usage is TRBJ1-6; D is undetermined. Germline CDR1 reads SGHVS; CDR2 reads FQNEAQ. The CDR3 has 18 residues. V was cut by 4 bases and J by 0 bases, with 16 bases left in between. The chain's CDR3 is CASSSPAHASSYNSPLHF. DNA of the CDR3: TGTGCCAGCAGCTCACCGGCACACGCGAGCTCCTATAATTCACCCCTCCACTTT.

The V gene is TRBV7-3, the J gene TRBJ2-5; 16 bases agree with TRBD2. V lost 5 bases and J lost 5; bases outside the gene matches: 5. This CDR3 is built from 16 residues. Germline loops: CDR1 SGHTA, CDR2 FQGTGA. The CDR3 reads CASSPGLAGGIETQYF. The CDR3 DNA reads as TGTGCCAGCAGCCCGGGACTAGCGGGGGGGATTGAGACCCAGTACTTC.

This rearrangement joins TRBV5-6 to TRBJ1-2; D call uncertain. The V and J ends lost 0 bases and 0 bases respectively, with 6 bases between them. This CDR3 comprises 14 residues. CDR1 and CDR2 from the germline V gene are SGHDT and YYEEEE. CDR3 sequence (DNA): TGTGCCAGCAGCTTGGACAGAGCTAACTATGGCTACACCTTC. This translates into CASSLDRANYGYTF.

This clone appeared once. CDR3 sequence reads: CASSSVPYYNEQFF. DNA for the CDR3: TGTGCCAGCAGCTCTGTGCCGTACTACAATGAGCAGTTCTTC. The chain employs TRBV7-6 and TRBJ2-1; unclear D gene. CDR1 is SGHVS and CDR2 is FNYEAQ in the germline V gene. The CDR3 has 14 residues. V gave up 4 bases and J gave up 3 bases, with 10 bases separating them.

The rearrangement uses TRBV7-9 and TRBJ1-2, with TRBD1 matching 7 bases. Trimming removed 5 bases from V and 4 bases from J; junction bases left unmatched: 4. Germline CDR1 SEHNR, CDR2 FQNEAQ (reference sequence). The CDR3 runs 13 residues. CDR3 protein: CASSARDSYGYTF. In DNA, the CDR3 is TGTGCCAGCAGCGCCCGGGACAGCTATGGCTACACCTTC.

V and J are TRBV7-8 and TRBJ1-5; TRBD1 might be the D (5 bases). CDR1 is SGHVS, CDR2 FQNEAQ, per germline. V dropped 8 bases and J dropped 0 bases, with 11 bases sitting between them. The CDR3 spans 14 residues. The DNA of the CDR3 is TGTGCCAGCCGGGACGGCAATAGCAATCAGCCCCAGCATTTT. Amino acid sequence: CASRDGNSNQPQHF.

The chain links TRBV7-9 to TRBJ2-7; D is ambiguous. The V end lost 3 bases, the J end lost 2 bases, and 8 bases lay between the germline ends. The CDR3 runs 13 residues. Germline V CDR1 and CDR2: SEHNR, FQNEAQ (reference sequence). This chain's CDR3 is CASSLLSAYEQYF. CDR3 nucleotide sequence: TGTGCCAGCAGCTTGCTCAGCGCCTACGAGCAGTACTTC.

The rearrangement joins TRBV4-1 to TRBJ2-7; tentatively, D is TRBD2 (6 bases). V shed 5 bases and J shed 5 bases, with 19 bases lying between them. The CDR3 extends over 15 amino acids. The germline CDR1 and CDR2 sequences are MGHRA and YSYEKL. The CDR3 DNA is TGCGCCAGCAGCTCCTCCCGGGACTTATCCCACGAGCAGTACTTC. Protein sequence: CASSSSRDLSHEQYF.

The rearrangement joins TRBV13 to TRBJ1-4, with 12 bases fitting TRBD1. The CDR3 contains 14 residues. Germline V gives CDR1 PRHDT, CDR2 FYEKMQ (reference sequence). V gave up 4 bases and J gave up 8 bases; unmatched junction bases: 2. The CDR3 coding sequence is TGTGCCAGCAGCTACGGGACAGGGGGCGAAAAACTGTTTTTT. Its translation: CASSYGTGGEKLFF.

The chain recombines TRBV6-5 with TRBJ2-5, with D hard to call. Trimming pared 0 bases from V and 3 bases from J, leaving 14 bases between. In germline, CDR1 is MNHEY, CDR2 SVGAGI. CDR3 size: 16 residues. The CDR3 reads CASSYSYWEGEETQYF. The CDR3 DNA is TGTGCCAGCAGTTACTCTTACTGGGAAGGAGAAGAGACCCAGTACTTC.

This chain connects TRBV7-9 to TRBJ1-2; D unresolved. Germline V gene data show CDR1 as SEHNR and CDR2 as FQNEAQ (reference sequence). The CDR3 spans 14 residues. V lost 5 bases and J 8 bases, leaving 18 bases between the germline ends. CDR3 bases: TGTGCCAGCAGCCCCGTGGTGGGGTTGAACGGCTACACCTTC. This sequence encodes CASSPVVGLNGYTF. Full variable domain (rest looked up from reference TRBV7-9 and TRBJ1-2): DTGVSQNPRHKITKRGQNVTFRCDPISEHNRLYWYRQTLGQGPEFLTYFQNEAQLEKSRLLSDRFSAERPKGSFSTLEIQRTEQGDSAMYLCASSPVVGLNGYTFGSGTRLTVV.

V usage is TRBV2 and J usage is TRBJ1-1, with D possibly being TRBD1 (6 bases). This CDR3 spans 13 amino acids. The germline V gene encodes CDR1 SNHLY and CDR2 FYNNEI. Trimming removed 8 bases from V and 0 bases from J, with 10 bases in between. CDR3 region: CASFTGMNTEAFF. The CDR3 nucleotides are TGTGCCAGCTTTACAGGGATGAACACTGAAGCTTTCTTT.

The chain recombines TRBV4-1 with TRBJ2-2; weak D call: TRBD2 (5 bases). Between the trimmed V and J ends, which lost 7 bases and 6 bases, there was a span of 18 bases. Germline loops: CDR1 MGHRA, CDR2 YSYEKL. This CDR3 is 15 amino acids long. The CDR3 coding sequence is TGCGCCAGCACTTCCATAGTAGAGGGTCCCGGGGAGCTGTTTTTT. It encodes CASTSIVEGPGELFF.

This clone was observed a few times. This chain connects TRBV7-9 to TRBJ2-7; no clear D. CDR1 and CDR2 from the germline V gene are SEHNR and FQNEAQ (reference sequence). V dropped 5 bases and J dropped 7 bases, with 24 bases sitting between them. This CDR3 contains 16 residues. The CDR3 sequence is CASSETSLGPYLEQYF. CDR3 coding DNA: TGTGCCAGCAGCGAAACGTCCCTCGGGCCTTACCTGGAGCAGTACTTC.

This chain connects TRBV13 to TRBJ2-1; 10 bases match TRBD2. Germline V gene lookup returns CDR1 PRHDT and CDR2 FYEKMQ (reference sequence). The CDR3 is made up of 15 amino acids. J was trimmed by 10 bases and V by 5 bases; bases with no gene match: 11. CDR3 residues: CASSPAGGRVGEQFF. Here the CDR3 DNA reads TGTGCCAGCAGCCCAGCGGGGGGGCGGGTCGGCGAGCAGTTCTTC.

The chain carries TRBV30 and TRBJ2-1, with 10 bases lining up with TRBD2. Germline CDR1 and CDR2: GTSNPN and SVGIG (reference sequence). V was pared by 1 base and J by 9 bases, with 6 bases of the junction left unmatched. The CDR3 loop spans 14 amino acids. The CDR3: CAWSGSGGVFEQFF. The DNA of the CDR3 is TGTGCCTGGAGTGGAAGCGGGGGGGTATTTGAGCAGTTCTTC.

This chain connects TRBV2 to TRBJ2-5; D assignment may be TRBD1 or TRBD2 (6 bases each). Looked up from germline, CDR1 is SNHLY and CDR2 is FYNNEI. Trimming removed 6 bases from V and 7 bases from J, with 21 bases in between. The CDR3 has 15 residues. For the CDR3, the DNA is TGTGCCAGCAGGCGGACCACGGGGGCCTTGGGGACCCAGTACTTC. Translation: CASRRTTGALGTQYF.

The chain is built from TRBV12-5 and TRBJ1-1, with 7 bases aligning to TRBD1. Trimming removed 6 bases from V and 6 bases from J; junction bases left unmatched: 10. Germline CDR1 is LGHNT and CDR2 is FRNRAP. The CDR3 runs to 14 residues. CDR3 DNA sequence: TGTGCTAGTGGCGTAGCGCACAGGGGCCCTGAAGCTTTCTTT. This codes for CASGVAHRGPEAFF.

In its sample, this clone was seen once. The CDR3 region has the DNA TGTGCCAGCCTGGGACTAGCGGGGGACCCCTACGAGCAGTACTTC. Translating it yields CASLGLAGDPYEQYF. V is TRBV2 and J is TRBJ2-7, with TRBD2 matching 14 bases. Germline CDR1 SNHLY, CDR2 FYNNEI. This CDR3 is 15 amino acids long. V was pared by 8 bases and J by 2 bases, with 5 bases of the junction left unmatched. The variable domain in full, with the rest retrieved from reference TRBV2 and TRBJ2-7, is EPEVTQTPSHQVTQMGQEVILRCVPISNHLYFYWYRQILGQKVEFLVSFYNNEISEKSEIFDDQFSVERPDGSNFTLKIRSTKLEDSAMYFCASLGLAGDPYEQYFGPGTRLTVT.

The rearrangement uses TRBV12-1 and TRBJ2-6; the table calls TRBD2, which could not be checked here. TRBV12-1 is marked as a pseudogene. This CDR3 contains 20 residues. Here the CDR3 reads CASSLDLAGDESSGANVLTF. Written as DNA, the CDR3 is TGTGCCAGCAGCTTAGATCTAGCGGGGGATGAGTCGTCTGGGGCCAACGTCCTGACTTTC.